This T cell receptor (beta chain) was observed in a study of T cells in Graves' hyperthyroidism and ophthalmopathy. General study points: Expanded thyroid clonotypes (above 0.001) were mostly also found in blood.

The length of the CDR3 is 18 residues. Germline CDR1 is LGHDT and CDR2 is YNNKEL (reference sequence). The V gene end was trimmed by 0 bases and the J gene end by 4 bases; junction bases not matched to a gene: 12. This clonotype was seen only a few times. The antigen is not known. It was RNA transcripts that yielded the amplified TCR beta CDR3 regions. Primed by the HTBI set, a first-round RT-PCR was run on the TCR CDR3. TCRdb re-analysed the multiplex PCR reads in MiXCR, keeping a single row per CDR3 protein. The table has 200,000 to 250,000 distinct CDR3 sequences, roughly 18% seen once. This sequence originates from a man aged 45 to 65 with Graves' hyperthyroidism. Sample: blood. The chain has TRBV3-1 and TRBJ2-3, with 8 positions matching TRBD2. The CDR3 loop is CASSQDILADFRADTQYF. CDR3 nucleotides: TGTGCCAGCAGCCAAGATATACTAGCGGATTTTCGGGCAGATACGCAGTATTTT.